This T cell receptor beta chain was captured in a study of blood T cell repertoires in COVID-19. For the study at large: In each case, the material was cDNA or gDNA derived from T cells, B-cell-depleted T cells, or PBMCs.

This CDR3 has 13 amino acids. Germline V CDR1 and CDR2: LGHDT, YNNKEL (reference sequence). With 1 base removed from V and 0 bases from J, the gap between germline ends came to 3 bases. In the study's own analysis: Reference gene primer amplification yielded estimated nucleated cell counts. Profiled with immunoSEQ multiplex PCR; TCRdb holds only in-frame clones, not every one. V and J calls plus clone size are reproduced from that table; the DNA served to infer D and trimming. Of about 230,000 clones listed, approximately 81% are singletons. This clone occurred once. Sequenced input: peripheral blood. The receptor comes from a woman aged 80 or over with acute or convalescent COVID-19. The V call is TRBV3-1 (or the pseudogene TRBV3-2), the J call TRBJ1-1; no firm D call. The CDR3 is CASSQVVNTEAFF. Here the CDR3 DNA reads TGTGCCAGCAGCCAAGTAGTGAACACTGAAGCTTTCTTT.